Included here is one T cell receptor beta chain sequence, with context. What it binds is unknown. The CDR3 extends over 14 amino acids. The ends were cut back, 0 bases at V and 0 bases at J, with 3 bases in the middle. The V gene's germline CDR1 is SGHVS and CDR2 FQNEAQ. The data were taken from a study of CD4 T cells in relation to SARS-CoV-2 and coronaviruses. In the study overall: TCR beta CDR3s were sequenced after 10-day antigen culture of PBMCs. Study results and limitations: Monoreactive clones expanded significantly more to SARS-CoV-2 than crossreactive clones did.

CD4+ T cells from unexposed donors were obtained before the COVID-19 pandemic (2011-2018). After about ten days of culture, CD4+ T cells were isolated. Unexposed-donor CD4+ T cells were probed with SARS-CoV-2 S/N and four cold-coronavirus spikes, cells permitting. Profiling relied on immunoSEQ multiplex PCR, and the TCRdb table lists in-frame clones only, not all of them. The sample consists of around 16,000 clones, approximately 80% of them appearing once. Input material: CD4+ T cells from PBMCs, cultured in vitro. This rearrangement joins TRBV7-8 to TRBJ1-3, with D uncertain. The sequence derives from a human donor in good health. CDR3 in amino acids: CASSLAGSGNTIYF. In nucleotides, the CDR3 is TGTGCCAGCAGCTTAGCGGGCTCTGGAAACACCATATATTTT.